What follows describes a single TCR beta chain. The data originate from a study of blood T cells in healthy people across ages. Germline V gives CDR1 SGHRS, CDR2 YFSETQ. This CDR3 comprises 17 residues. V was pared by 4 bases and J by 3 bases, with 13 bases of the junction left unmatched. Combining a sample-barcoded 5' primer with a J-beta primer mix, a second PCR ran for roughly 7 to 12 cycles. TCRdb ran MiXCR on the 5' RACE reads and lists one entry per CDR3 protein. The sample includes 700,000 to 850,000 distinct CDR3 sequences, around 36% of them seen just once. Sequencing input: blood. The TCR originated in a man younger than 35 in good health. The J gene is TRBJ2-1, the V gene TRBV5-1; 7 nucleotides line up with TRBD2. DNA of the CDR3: TGCGCCAGCAGCACCCAATCTAGTGGGGGGGTCTACAATGAGCAGTTCTTC. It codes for CASSTQSSGGVYNEQFF.